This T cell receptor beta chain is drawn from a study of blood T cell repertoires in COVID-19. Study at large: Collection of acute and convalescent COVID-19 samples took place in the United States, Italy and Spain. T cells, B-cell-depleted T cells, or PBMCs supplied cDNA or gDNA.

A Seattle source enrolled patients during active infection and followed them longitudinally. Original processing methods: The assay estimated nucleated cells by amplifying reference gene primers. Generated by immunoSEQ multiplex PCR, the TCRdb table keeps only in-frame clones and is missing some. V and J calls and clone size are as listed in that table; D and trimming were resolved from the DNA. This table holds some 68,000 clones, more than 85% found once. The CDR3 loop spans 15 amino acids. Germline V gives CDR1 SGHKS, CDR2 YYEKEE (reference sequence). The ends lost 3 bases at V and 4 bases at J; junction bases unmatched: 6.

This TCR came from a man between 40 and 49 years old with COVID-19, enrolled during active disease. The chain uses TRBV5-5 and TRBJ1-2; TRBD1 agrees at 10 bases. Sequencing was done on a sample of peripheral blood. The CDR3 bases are TGTGCCAGCAGCTCGGGCGGACAGGGGGGCTATGGCTACACCTTC. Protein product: CASSSGGQGGYGYTF. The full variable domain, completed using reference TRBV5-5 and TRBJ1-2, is DAGVTQSPTHLIKTRGQQVTLRCSPISGHKSVSWYQQVLGQGPQFIFQYYEKEERGRGNFPDRFSARQFPNYSSELNVNALLLGDSALYLCASSSGGQGGYGYTFGSGTRLTVV.